The 25 T cell receptor beta chains below come from one sample, sequenced in a study of PD-1 blockade in classical Hodgkin lymphoma. All trial patients relapsed after autologous stem cell transplantation. The table came from immunoSEQ multiplex PCR; TCRdb's copy has only in-frame clones and leaves some out. The sample holds about 24,000 clones, roughly 79% seen once. Sequenced material: peripheral blood mononuclear cells (PBMCs), taken before the second cycle of nivolumab. All receptors come from a human donor with classical Hodgkin lymphoma.

The rearrangement uses TRBV7-2 and TRBJ2-1, with 7 bases identical to TRBD2. Germline values: CDR1 SGHTA, CDR2 FQGNSA. The CDR3 is 16 residues long. Unmatched junction bases numbered 12, after V lost 3 bases and J lost 7 bases. CDR3 coding DNA: TGTGCCAGCAGCTTTCTCGGTGCGGGAGCCGGGAATGAGCAGTTCTTC. Protein: CASSFLGAGAGNEQFF.

This chain connects TRBV7-2 to TRBJ2-1; D remains unclear. Trimming took off 2 bases at V and 0 bases at J, with 20 bases between the two ends. Germline V gene sequence: CDR1 SGHTA, CDR2 FQGNSA. The CDR3 has 19 amino acids. CDR3 coding DNA: TGTGCCAGCAGCTTAAAGGTGGGCATGAGTGCTACCTCCTACAATGAGCAGTTCTTC. Protein sequence: CASSLKVGMSATSYNEQFF.

The V and J genes are TRBV11-2 and TRBJ2-1, with D perhaps being TRBD1 or TRBD2 (6 bases each). The CDR3 is 16 amino acids. Germline CDR1 and CDR2: SGHAT and FQNNGV. The germline V and J ends were trimmed by 5 bases and 4 bases, with 18 bases remaining between them. The CDR3 bases are TGTGCCAGCAGCCCAAGGGGGGACTTCCCTTACAATGAGCAGTTCTTC. This encodes CASSPRGDFPYNEQFF.

The J gene is TRBJ2-7, the V gene TRBV30, with TRBD2 matching 8 bases. Germline V gene lookup returns CDR1 GTSNPN and CDR2 SVGIG (reference sequence). This CDR3 region has 16 residues. J lost 5 bases, V lost 3 bases, and 15 bases had no gene match. CDR3 in DNA: TGTGCCTGGAGGAGGGGACACCTGACTAGCGACCACGAGCAGTACTTC. It is translated as CAWRRGHLTSDHEQYF.

The chain is built from TRBV7-8 and TRBJ2-1; D is undetermined. Per germline, CDR1 SGHVS and CDR2 FQNEAQ. The CDR3 runs 13 residues. Trimming removed 1 base from V and 12 bases from J, with 13 bases in between. The CDR3 region has the DNA TGTGCCAGCAGCTTAGAGGTGGGATTAGTGCAGTTCTTC. Amino acid sequence: CASSLEVGLVQFF.

The chain combines TRBV9 with TRBJ2-3; 13 nucleotides agree with TRBD2. Trimming cost V 7 bases and J 0 bases; bases outside gene matches: 11. Germline lookup yields CDR1 SGDLS and CDR2 YYNGEE. The CDR3 spans 18 residues. The CDR3 bases are TGTGCCAGCCGAAACGGGACTAGCGGGGAAATTAGCACAGATACGCAGTATTTT. Its translation is CASRNGTSGEISTDTQYF.

The count of this clone is one. This chain joins TRBV7-9 and TRBJ1-3; D is uncertain. V was clipped by 5 bases and J by 0 bases, with 11 bases between them. Per germline, CDR1 SEHNR and CDR2 FQNEAQ (reference sequence). CDR3 size: 15 residues. The CDR3 DNA is TGTGCCAGCAGCCAGGCACTGCACTCTGGAAACACCATATATTTT. Translating it yields CASSQALHSGNTIYF. The full variable domain, completed using reference TRBV7-9 and TRBJ1-3, is DTGVSQNPRHKITKRGQNVTFRCDPISEHNRLYWYRQTLGQGPEFLTYFQNEAQLEKSRLLSDRFSAERPKGSFSTLEIQRTEQGDSAMYLCASSQALHSGNTIYFGEGSWLTVV.

The rearrangement joins TRBV11-2 to TRBJ2-1, with TRBD1 matching 7 bases. Germline-derived CDR1 and CDR2 are SGHAT and FQNNGV. With 5 bases clipped from V and 2 bases from J, the junction kept 9 bases outside the gene matches. The CDR3 totals 16 residues. The CDR3 DNA sequence: TGTGCCAGCAGCCCTCAATTTCAGGGGGCCTACAATGAGCAGTTCTTC. This translates into CASSPQFQGAYNEQFF.

The chain links TRBV6-1 to TRBJ2-1, with D tentatively TRBD2 (6 bases). V was pared by 10 bases and J by 0 bases, with 16 bases between. This CDR3 has 15 residues. In germline, CDR1 is MNHNS, CDR2 SASEGT. In DNA form, the CDR3 reads TGTGCCACCCTATTAGCGGAATACTCCTACAATGAGCAGTTCTTC. The encoded protein is CATLLAEYSYNEQFF.

The CDR3 nucleotides read TGCGCCAGCAGTCGCAGTAGCCGGGAGACCCAGTACTTC. This codes for CASSRSSRETQYF. This rearrangement joins TRBV10-1 to TRBJ2-5; D is unclear. CDR1 WNHNN and CDR2 SYGVQD come from the germline V gene (reference sequence). CDR3 length: 13 amino acids. With 5 bases removed from V and 5 bases from J, the gap between germline ends came to 12 bases.

V gene TRBV6-1 combines with J gene TRBJ2-4, with D uncertain. Deletions cut 2 bases from V and 0 bases from J, with 5 bases between. Germline loops: CDR1 MNHNS, CDR2 SASEGT. The CDR3 is 14 residues long. For the CDR3, the DNA is TGTGCCAGCAGTGAAAGCGTAGCCAAAAACATTCAGTACTTC. It codes for CASSESVAKNIQYF.

J is TRBJ2-3 and V is TRBV7-8; perhaps D is TRBD1 or TRBD2 (5 bases each). The V end lost 7 bases, the J end lost 1 base, and 12 bases lay between the germline ends. This CDR3 comprises 14 residues. Per germline, CDR1 SGHVS and CDR2 FQNEAQ. The CDR3 nucleotides read TGTGCCAGCATCCTCGGGACCCGCACAGATACGCAGTATTTT. Encoded protein: CASILGTRTDTQYF.

The chain uses TRBV5-4 and TRBJ1-1; 8 bases align to TRBD1. CDR1 and CDR2 from the germline V gene are SGHNT and YYREEE (reference sequence). The CDR3 totals 16 residues. The trim removed 0 bases at V and 3 bases at J, leaving 7 bases unmatched. The CDR3 loop reads CASSLAGGLRDTEAFF. DNA of the CDR3: TGTGCCAGCAGCTTGGCAGGGGGCCTTCGCGACACTGAAGCTTTCTTT.

CDR3 in amino acids: CASSENRGNTEAFF. The CDR3 nucleotides are TGCGCCAGCAGTGAAAACAGGGGAAACACTGAAGCTTTCTTT. The V and J genes are TRBV10-2 and TRBJ1-1; 7 nucleotides align to TRBD1. The CDR3 totals 14 residues. J was trimmed by 2 bases and V by 3 bases; bases with no gene match: 3. Per the germline V gene, CDR1 is WSHSY and CDR2 is SAAADI.

The rearrangement links TRBV6-5 to TRBJ2-7; unclear D gene. The V gene's germline CDR1 is MNHEY and CDR2 SVGAGI. V shed 6 bases and J shed 6 bases, with 12 bases lying between them. CDR3 length: 12 residues. CDR3 in amino acids: CASRPTTGEQYF. As DNA, the CDR3 is TGTGCCAGCAGACCGACAACTGGCGAGCAGTACTTC.

V and J are TRBV19 and TRBJ2-7, with TRBD2 as a possible D gene (6 bases). V lost 7 bases and J lost 4, with 20 bases in between. There are 15 residues in the CDR3. Germline V gives CDR1 LNHDA, CDR2 SQIVND (reference sequence). The DNA of the CDR3 is TGTGCCAGTACCCCCTCGGGGGTTGGTCCTTACGAGCAGTACTTC. Translated: CASTPSGVGPYEQYF.

The chain uses TRBV2 and TRBJ2-5, with unresolved D. The CDR3 extends over 13 amino acids. Germline lookup yields CDR1 SNHLY and CDR2 FYNNEI. V was cut by 3 bases and J by 2 bases, with 7 bases left in between. Here the CDR3 reads CASSDWIQETQYF. In DNA form, the CDR3 reads TGTGCCAGCAGTGATTGGATTCAAGAGACCCAGTACTTC.

The rearrangement links TRBV5-1 to TRBJ2-7; D is unclear. Germline V gene lookup returns CDR1 SGHRS and CDR2 YFSETQ. Trimming pared 0 bases from V and 7 bases from J, leaving 14 bases between. The CDR3 is 14 residues long. This chain's CDR3 is CASSLGLNQEEQYF. DNA of the CDR3: TGCGCCAGCAGCTTGGGCCTCAATCAGGAGGAGCAGTACTTC.

The chain has TRBV10-3 and TRBJ2-7, with 8 bases aligning to TRBD1. The germline CDR1 and CDR2 sequences are ENHRY and SYGVKD. The V gene end was trimmed by 3 bases and the J gene end by 0 bases; junction bases not matched to a gene: 4. The CDR3 consists of 15 residues. DNA for the CDR3: TGTGCCATCAGTGATATGGGACAGGCCTCCTACGAGCAGTACTTC. This sequence encodes CAISDMGQASYEQYF.

Only one count was recorded for this clone. The chain is built from TRBV5-1 and TRBJ1-1; D is unresolved. V lost 0 bases, J lost 5 bases, and 14 bases lay in between. There are 15 residues in the CDR3. Looked up from germline, CDR1 is SGHRS and CDR2 is YFSETQ. CDR3 nucleotides: TGCGCCAGCAGCTTGGTGGCTGGGTTTGAAACTGAAGCTTTCTTT. Translation: CASSLVAGFETEAFF.

The rearrangement links TRBV15 to TRBJ1-5; possible D gene TRBD1, 5 bases. CDR3 length: 15 residues. V gave up 3 bases and J gave up 1 base, with 10 bases separating them. Germline V lookup: CDR1 LNHNV, CDR2 YYDKDF (reference sequence). This chain's CDR3 is CATSRASGSNQPQHF. CDR3 coding DNA: TGTGCCACCAGCAGGGCCTCAGGGAGCAATCAGCCCCAGCATTTT. The full variable domain, with the rest looked up from reference TRBV15 and TRBJ1-5, is DAMVIQNPRYQVTQFGKPVTLSCSQTLNHNVMYWYQQKSSQAPKLLFHYYDKDFNNEADTPDNFQSRRPNTSFCFLDIRSPGLGDTAMYLCATSRASGSNQPQHFGDGTRLSIL.

This clone appeared once. V is TRBV28 and J is TRBJ1-4; D is undetermined. The CDR3 totals 13 residues. Looked up from germline, CDR1 is MDHEN and CDR2 is SYDVKM. V lost 5 bases to trimming and J lost 7 bases, with 11 bases between them. The CDR3 DNA reads as TGTGCCAGCAGTCCGACCGCTATTGAAAAACTGTTTTTT. This sequence encodes CASSPTAIEKLFF.

The V gene is TRBV19, the J gene TRBJ2-7, with 12 bases that match TRBD2. There are 18 residues in the CDR3. Trimming at V came to 5 bases and at J to 4 bases, leaving 15 bases not matched to a gene. Germline CDR1 is LNHDA and CDR2 is SQIVND (reference sequence). The CDR3 sequence is CASSGTPKTSGRMYEQYF. The DNA for the CDR3 is TGTGCCAGTAGTGGTACACCTAAAACTAGCGGGAGGATGTACGAGCAGTACTTC.

The chain links TRBV6-1 to TRBJ2-1; TRBD1 is a possible D gene (6 bases). The germline gives CDR1 MNHNS, CDR2 SASEGT. CDR3 length equals 15 residues. V lost 2 bases to trimming and J lost 4 bases, with 12 bases between them. The CDR3 reads CASSERTENYNEQFF. The CDR3 DNA is TGTGCCAGCAGTGAAAGGACAGAGAATTACAATGAGCAGTTCTTC.

The genes are TRBV5-4 and TRBJ1-1, with 8 positions matching TRBD1. Unmatched junction bases numbered 12, after V lost 6 bases and J lost 5 bases. The CDR3 has 15 amino acids. CDR1 is SGHNT, CDR2 YYREEE, per germline (reference sequence). CDR3 sequence (DNA): TGTGCCAGCACCCCACCCCAGGGGGCGCAAACTGAAGCTTTCTTT. Translated: CASTPPQGAQTEAFF.